Sequencing of this T cell receptor (beta chain) was carried out in a study of T cells after yellow fever vaccination. Worth noting for this clonotype: What it binds is not known.

One entry per CDR3 protein results from TCRdb running MiXCR on the 5' RACE reads. The sample lists roughly 260,000 distinct CDR3 sequences; around 13% were seen once. The length of the CDR3 is 14 residues. Study conclusions and caveats: FACS-sorted repertoires might harbor abundant contaminating clonotypes from the bulk population. It was a weaker secondary response, yet one that peaked faster, at day 5 versus 15. Overall, a small share of clonotypes was seen in both CD4 and CD8 compartments. The booster response re-showed most primary clones: over 95% CD4, around 90% CD8.

The TCR originated in a man aged 25 to 45 who received the YFV17D yellow fever vaccine. The chain couples TRBV21-1 to TRBJ2-7. TRBV21-1 is recorded as a pseudogene. Specimen: CD4+ T cells sorted from PBMCs, collected 45 days after the yellow fever booster vaccination. Here the CDR3 reads CASSTGFGSYEQYF. CDR3 coding DNA: TGTGCCAGCAGCACGGGGTTTGGCTCCTACGAGCAGTACTTC.